This T cell receptor beta chain is from a study of CD8 T cells in Susac syndrome. Patients with Susac syndrome met diagnostic criteria defined recently for definite or probable disease. TEMRA cells were FACS-enriched, while CD8+ and CD4+ T cells were negatively isolated. cDNA came from around 0.5 to 1 ug RNA primed by random hexamers. An immunoSEQ multiplex PCR generated amplified TCR beta CDR3 products spanning 54 Vbeta and 13 Jbeta. A single record per CDR3 protein comes from TCRdb applying MiXCR to the immunoSEQ multiplex PCR reads. The data show 150,000 to 200,000 distinct CDR3 sequences, 94% seen once. The CDR3 is 14 amino acids. Per the germline V gene, CDR1 is WSHSY and CDR2 is SAAADI. Unmatched junction bases numbered 6, after V lost 7 bases and J lost 3 bases.

The gene calls are TRBV10-2 and TRBJ2-1, with 7 positions matching TRBD2. This TCR came from a human donor with Susac syndrome. Input material: CD4+ T cells from PBMCs. CDR3 bases: TGCGCCAGCATTCTAGCGGAAAACTACAATGAGCAGTTCTTC. It codes for CASILAENYNEQFF.